The rows below give T cell receptor beta chains drawn from one sample of a study of regulatory T cells in long-lasting Graves disease. TCRdb re-called the multiplex PCR reads through MiXCR, storing one row per CDR3 protein. The repertoire includes 420,000 or so distinct CDR3 sequences, roughly 17% of them detected once, and about 25% sits in the top ten. These records were also assigned to another study, of T cells in Graves' hyperthyroidism and ophthalmopathy.

Sequencing used peripheral blood mononuclear cells (PBMCs), obtained at new diagnosis, from a patient treated with antithyroid drugs. All receptors come from a woman under 30 with Graves disease. CDR3s include the opening cysteine and the closing phenylalanine or tryptophan. The order of the fields is V gene, J gene, D gene, clone size, CDR3 protein, CDR3 DNA. D genes are given only for firm matches. The size field is filled for only some rows; it gives once, few, many or a size class.

TRBV7-2,TRBJ2-1,TRBD2,.,CASSLTRLAEHNEQFF,TGTGCCAGCAGCTTAACCCGACTAGCGGAACACAATGAGCAGTTCTTC
TRBV28,TRBJ2-1,.,many,CASSLILQGGDEQFF,TGTGCCAGCAGTTTAATATTGCAGGGGGGCGATGAGCAGTTCTTC
TRBV12-3/TRBV12-4,TRBJ2-3,TRBD2,many,CASSLARLAGALDTQYF,TGTGCCAGCAGTTTAGCGCGACTAGCGGGAGCCCTAGATACGCAGTATTTT
TRBV29-1,TRBJ2-4,.,many,CSVKDPSAIDIQYF,TGCAGCGTGAAAGATCCTAGCGCGATTGACATTCAGTACTTC
TRBV11-2,TRBJ2-7,TRBD2,many,CASSLREGFYEQYF,TGTGCCAGCAGCTTACGGGAGGGCTTCTACGAGCAGTACTTC
TRBV6-1,TRBJ2-7,TRBD1,many,CASSGQGSYEQYF,TGTGCCAGCAGTGGACAGGGCTCCTACGAGCAGTACTTC
TRBV5-4,TRBJ2-1,.,.,CASSLSPRGLFYNEQFF,TGTGCCAGCAGCTTGTCGCCTCGCGGCCTGTTCTACAATGAGCAGTTCTTC
TRBV9,TRBJ2-7,.,many,CASSVDPSGNEQYF,TGTGCCAGCAGCGTAGACCCCTCGGGAAACGAGCAGTACTTC
TRBV2,TRBJ2-1,TRBD2,many,CASKFDTSGSNEQFF,TGTGCCAGCAAATTTGATACTAGCGGGAGCAATGAGCAGTTCTTC
TRBV12-3/TRBV12-4,TRBJ2-1,.,few,CASSLEVFAGRSYNEQFF,TGTGCCAGCAGTTTAGAGGTTTTCGCGGGCCGCTCCTACAATGAGCAGTTCTTC
TRBV18,TRBJ2-5,TRBD2,many,CASSPPSGTETQYF,TGTGCCAGCTCACCACCGAGCGGGACAGAGACCCAGTACTTC
TRBV6-5,TRBJ2-1,.,few,CASSWGVGAQFF,TGTGCCAGCAGTTGGGGGGTGGGAGCCCAGTTCTTC
TRBV7-9,TRBJ2-1,.,.,CASSPTLGPANEQFF,TGTGCCAGCAGCCCAACTTTGGGGCCGGCGAATGAGCAGTTCTTC
TRBV12-3/TRBV12-4,TRBJ2-7,.,many,CASSLRAEQYF,TGTGCCAGCAGCTTGCGAGCCGAGCAGTACTTC
TRBV27,TRBJ2-3,TRBD1,many,CASSIGTGTDTQYF,TGTGCCAGCAGTATCGGGACAGGAACAGATACGCAGTATTTT
TRBV5-1,TRBJ1-5,.,many,CASSLVSNQPQHF,TGTGCCAGCAGCTTAGTCAGCAATCAGCCCCAGCATTTT
TRBV18,TRBJ1-6,TRBD1,.,CASSSPQGTDSPLHF,TGTGCCAGCTCATCACCACAGGGGACTGATTCACCCCTCCACTTT
TRBV6-1,TRBJ2-5,TRBD2,few,CASRPGTSGRWGFQETQYF,TGTGCCAGCAGGCCCGGGACTAGCGGGAGGTGGGGATTCCAAGAGACCCAGTACTTC
TRBV28,TRBJ2-1,.,.,CASSSRISPLRYNEQFF,TGTGCCAGCAGTTCTCGGATTAGCCCCTTGCGATACAATGAGCAGTTCTTC
TRBV29-1,TRBJ2-7,TRBD1,many,CSVVAGQGYEQYF,TGCAGCGTTGTCGCCGGACAGGGCTACGAGCAGTACTTC
TRBV12-3/TRBV12-4,TRBJ2-2,.,many,CASIGGVNTGELFF,TGTGCCAGCATAGGAGGGGTGAACACCGGGGAGCTGTTTTTT
TRBV28,TRBJ2-3,TRBD2,.,CASSLVTSEMVTDTQYF,TGTGCCAGCAGTTTAGTTACTAGCGAAATGGTCACAGATACGCAGTATTTT
TRBV2,TRBJ2-5,.,many,CASSRGQRDSDQETQYF,TGTGCCAGCAGTCGAGGGCAGAGGGACTCCGACCAAGAGACCCAGTACTTC
TRBV20-1,TRBJ2-7,.,many,CSAIKGRPSYEQYF,TGCAGTGCCATCAAGGGGAGGCCCTCCTACGAGCAGTACTTC
TRBV7-8,TRBJ1-3,.,many,CASSESGDPGNTIYF,TGTGCCAGCAGCGAATCGGGGGATCCGGGAAACACCATATATTTT
TRBV6-2/TRBV6-3,TRBJ1-2,TRBD1,many,CASRPGQGAFGYTF,TGTGCCAGCAGACCGGGACAGGGGGCGTTTGGCTACACCTTC
TRBV9,TRBJ2-1,.,.,CASSAEQLDNEQFF,TGTGCCAGCAGCGCAGAGCAACTTGACAATGAGCAGTTCTTC
TRBV5-1,TRBJ2-3,TRBD2,many,CASRLEGTSGTDTQYF,TGCGCCAGCAGACTGGAGGGAACTAGCGGCACAGATACGCAGTATTTT
TRBV20-1,TRBJ1-5,.,many,CSASGSDDQPQHF,TGCAGTGCTAGTGGCAGTGATGATCAGCCCCAGCATTTT
TRBV7-9,TRBJ1-2,TRBD1,few,CASSGPGTGRSVGYGYTF,TGTGCCAGCAGCGGGCCCGGGACAGGGCGGTCCGTGGGCTATGGCTACACCTTC
TRBV7-2,TRBJ1-3,.,.,CASSSQGYGNTIYF,TGTGCCAGCAGCTCACAGGGTTATGGAAACACCATATATTTT
TRBV15,TRBJ1-4,.,few,CATNYREKLFF,TGTGCCACCAATTACAGAGAAAAACTGTTTTTT
TRBV14,TRBJ1-1,.,.,CASSHPPGLNTEAFF,TGTGCCAGCAGCCACCCACCAGGTCTGAACACTGAAGCTTTCTTT
TRBV12-3/TRBV12-4,TRBJ2-2,.,many,CASSGQLTGELFF,TGTGCCAGCAGTGGACAGCTCACCGGGGAGCTGTTTTTT
TRBV7-9,TRBJ1-6,.,few,CASSLSPAGLDSPLHF,TGTGCCAGCAGCTTAAGTCCAGCAGGGCTGGATTCACCCCTCCACTTT
TRBV11-2,TRBJ2-1,.,many,CASSLMLAGDNEQFF,TGTGCCAGCAGCTTAATGCTAGCCGGAGACAATGAGCAGTTCTTC
TRBV6-1,TRBJ2-4,.,.,CASTSRANRNIQYF,TGTGCCAGCACATCCCGGGCCAACCGGAACATTCAGTACTTC
TRBV20-1,TRBJ2-5,.,.,CSARRFGPKETQYF,TGCAGTGCTAGACGGTTCGGTCCGAAAGAGACCCAGTACTTC
TRBV29-1,TRBJ2-3,TRBD2,many,CSAGTSESIAYTDTQYF,TGCAGCGCCGGGACTAGCGAATCGATTGCATACACAGATACGCAGTATTTT
TRBV24-1,TRBJ2-5,TRBD2,many,CATSPGTSGQETQYF,TGTGCCACCAGCCCCGGGACTAGCGGTCAAGAGACCCAGTACTTC
TRBV6-2/TRBV6-3,TRBJ1-3,.,.,CASSPLGRGAGNTIYF,TGTGCCAGCAGCCCGCTTGGAAGGGGCGCTGGAAACACCATATATTTT